This T cell receptor (beta chain) was sequenced during a study of glioma-infiltrating T cells after dendritic cell vaccination. The wider study: Dendritic cell vaccination trial patients had either newly diagnosed or recurrent glioblastoma. The vaccine used monocyte-derived dendritic cells pulsed overnight with autologous tumor lysate.

Germline lookup yields CDR1 SGHTA and CDR2 FQGNSA. V lost 5 bases, J lost 0 bases, and 7 bases lay in between. This CDR3 contains 13 residues. The primer mix had 60 V beta and 13 J beta primers. TCRdb's copy holds only in-frame clones and misses some; the assay was immunoSEQ multiplex PCR. The sample lists roughly 100,000 clones; more than 70% were seen once. The chain joins TRBV7-2 to TRBJ2-5; the D is unclear. The TCR originated in a human donor with glioblastoma. Sample: blood, taken before dendritic cell vaccination. The chain's CDR3 is CASSLDYQETQYF. CDR3 DNA sequence: TGTGCCAGCAGCCTTGACTACCAAGAGACCCAGTACTTC.